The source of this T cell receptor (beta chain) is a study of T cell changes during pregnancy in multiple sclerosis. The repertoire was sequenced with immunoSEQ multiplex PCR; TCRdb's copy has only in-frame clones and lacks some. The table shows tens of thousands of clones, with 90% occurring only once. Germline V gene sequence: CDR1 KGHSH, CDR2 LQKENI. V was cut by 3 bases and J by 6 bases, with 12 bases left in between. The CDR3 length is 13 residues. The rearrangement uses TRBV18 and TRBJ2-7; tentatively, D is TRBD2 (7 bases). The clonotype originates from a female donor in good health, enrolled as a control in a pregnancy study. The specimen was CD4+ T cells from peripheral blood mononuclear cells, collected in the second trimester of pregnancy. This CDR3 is CASSPGGLPEQYF. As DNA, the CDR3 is TGTGCCAGCTCACCGGGGGGGCTCCCCGAGCAGTACTTC.